This TCR beta chain was identified in a study of T cell responses to AZD1222 COVID-19 vaccine. Worth noting for this clone: Its antigen remains unknown.

V was cut by 4 bases and J by 2 bases, with 15 bases left in between. Germline CDR1 and CDR2: SGHNT and YYREEE (reference sequence). CDR3 length equals 15 residues. Study findings and constraints: Repertoire sampling happened only post peak T cell response. Only 5 to 7 individuals given AZD1222 were seropositive at baseline. Spike regions recognized by vaccine-associated CD4 TCRs spanned the protein, led by 160-218 and 743-854. Receipt of two AZD1222 doses was followed by a rise in Spike-specific TCR breadth and depth.

Assay used: immunoSEQ multiplex PCR; TCRdb lists only in-frame clones, some missing. The table includes 90,000 to 150,000 clones, approximately 90% detected once. The TCR originated in an adult in good health. The specimen was peripheral blood, collected on day 0 of AZD1222 vaccination. V and J are TRBV5-4 and TRBJ2-5; TRBD1 is a possible D gene (5 bases). The CDR3 is CASSADTDQQETQYF. In DNA, the CDR3 is TGTGCCAGCAGCGCGGACACCGATCAACAAGAGACCCAGTACTTC.